The 28 T cell receptor beta chains reported below all come from one sample, sequenced in a study of blood T cell repertoires in COVID-19. Here immunoSEQ multiplex PCR was the method, and the copy in TCRdb shows in-frame clones only, minus some. The sample lists 150,000 to 200,000 clones, about 89% occurring once. Sequencing input: peripheral blood. These receptor sequences come from a man aged 70-80 years with acute or convalescent COVID-19.

The V call is TRBV7-9, the J call TRBJ1-5; possibly TRBD1 for D (6 bases). The CDR3 loop spans 15 amino acids. CDR1 and CDR2 from the germline V gene are SEHNR and FQNEAQ (reference sequence). With 0 bases removed from V and 3 bases from J, the gap between germline ends came to 9 bases. The DNA for the CDR3 is TGTGCCAGCAGCTTAGCTGGGGACATCAATCAGCCCCAGCATTTT. Amino acid sequence: CASSLAGDINQPQHF.

The CDR3 loop reads CSVADRRATDTQYF. CDR3 nucleotides: TGCAGCGTGGCTGACAGACGAGCCACAGATACGCAGTATTTT. The chain uses TRBV29-1 and TRBJ2-3; a weak D match, TRBD1 (5 bases). CDR1 is SQVTM, CDR2 ANQGSEA, per germline. Trimming stripped 6 bases from V and 2 bases from J, with 15 bases between. The length of the CDR3 is 14 residues.

The chain uses TRBV2 and TRBJ1-1, with D possibly being TRBD1 (5 bases). Germline V gene sequence: CDR1 SNHLY, CDR2 FYNNEI. V dropped 7 bases and J dropped 0 bases, with 9 bases sitting between them. The CDR3 length is 13 residues. The CDR3, as DNA: TGTGCCAGCAAAGGGGATTTGAACACTGAAGCTTTCTTT. Translated: CASKGDLNTEAFF.

The V gene is TRBV11-2, the J gene TRBJ2-7; TRBD1 aligns across 9 bases. V shed 2 bases, J shed 1 base, and the junction held 3 bases outside the gene matches. The CDR3 runs to 15 residues. The germline V gene encodes CDR1 SGHAT and CDR2 FQNNGV. The chain's CDR3 is CASSLLGQGSYEQYF. The CDR3 DNA reads TGTGCCAGCAGCTTATTGGGACAGGGTTCCTACGAGCAGTACTTC.

In the case of this clone: Within the sample, other DNA sequences also encode this same CDR3. CDR3 residues: CASSEIRGTEAFF. The CDR3 nucleotides read TGTGCCAGCAGTGAAATTAGGGGAACTGAAGCTTTCTTT. This chain links TRBV6-1 with TRBJ1-1; D is perhaps TRBD1 (5 bases). Deletions cut 2 bases from V and 5 bases from J, with 9 bases between. The germline gives CDR1 MNHNS, CDR2 SASEGT. This CDR3 contains 13 residues.

The chain uses TRBV14 and TRBJ2-1; D is possibly TRBD1 (6 bases). Trimming removed 4 bases from V and 2 bases from J, with 12 bases in between. The CDR3 sequence is 15 residues long. Looked up from germline, CDR1 is SGHDN and CDR2 is FVKESK. This CDR3 is CASSPQTGAYNEQFF. The CDR3 coding sequence is TGTGCCAGCAGCCCCCAGACAGGAGCCTACAATGAGCAGTTCTTC. The variable domain in full, completed from reference TRBV14 and TRBJ2-1, reads EAGVTQFPSHSVIEKGQTVTLRCDPISGHDNLYWYRRVMGKEIKFLLHFVKESKQDESGMPNNRFLAERTGGTYSTLKVQPAELEDSGVYFCASSPQTGAYNEQFFGPGTRLTVL.

The chain combines TRBV3-1 (or the pseudogene TRBV3-2) with TRBJ1-4, with a weak D call TRBD1 (5 bases). The CDR3 covers 15 residues. V was shortened by 4 bases and J by 4 bases, with 13 bases between the two germline ends. Germline loops: CDR1 LGHDT, CDR2 YNNKEL (reference sequence). For the CDR3, the DNA is TGTGCCAGCAGCCGGGGGGACGTACTTAATGAAAAACTGTTTTTT. Translation gives CASSRGDVLNEKLFF.

V usage is TRBV5-1 and J usage is TRBJ2-2; TRBD1 matches at 7 bases. V was clipped by 0 bases and J by 0 bases; unmatched bases: 5. The CDR3 is 17 amino acids. The germline CDR1 and CDR2 sequences are SGHRS and YFSETQ. The chain's CDR3 is CASSLVVGTANTGELFF. The CDR3 coding sequence is TGCGCCAGCAGCTTGGTTGTCGGGACAGCGAACACCGGGGAGCTGTTTTTT.

The chain combines TRBV12-3 or TRBV12-4 with TRBJ1-5; D is possibly TRBD1 (6 bases). V lost 5 bases, J lost 9 bases, and 14 bases lay in between. There are 13 residues in the CDR3. The CDR3, as DNA: TGTGCCAGCAGTGTCTCAGGGGTTCGGCCCCAGCATTTT. Its translation is CASSVSGVRPQHF.

This clone showed up just a few times. The chain uses TRBV6-1 and TRBJ1-2; D is unresolved. Between the trimmed V and J ends, which lost 1 base and 1 base, there was a span of 10 bases. The length of the CDR3 is 15 residues. CDR1 is MNHNS and CDR2 is SASEGT in the germline V gene. The CDR3 reads CASSEVRGINYGYTF. CDR3 nucleotides: TGTGCCAGCAGTGAAGTGAGAGGTATTAACTATGGCTACACCTTC.

The chain links TRBV5-6 to TRBJ2-1, with 7 bases that match TRBD2. Losses at the gene ends were 2 bases for V and 4 bases for J; bases not matched to a gene: 6. This CDR3 region has 15 residues. Germline CDR1 is SGHDT and CDR2 is YYEEEE. CDR3 in DNA: TGTGCCAGCAGCTTCTCGACTAGCCCTTACAATGAGCAGTTCTTC. It codes for CASSFSTSPYNEQFF.

The chain links TRBV6-2 or TRBV6-3 to TRBJ1-1; D not resolved. The germline V gene has CDR1 MNHEY and CDR2 SVGEGT. V dropped 5 bases and J dropped 1 base, with 2 bases sitting between them. The CDR3 is made up of 11 amino acids. The chain's CDR3 is CASSRNTEAFF. In nucleotides, the CDR3 is TGTGCCAGCAGTCGGAACACTGAAGCTTTCTTT.

This chain connects TRBV24-1 to TRBJ1-5; D call uncertain. The CDR3 spans 12 residues. V was trimmed by 3 bases and J by 8 bases, leaving 7 bases between them. Germline CDR1 KGHDR, CDR2 SFDVKD. The CDR3 nucleotides are TGTGCCACCAGTGATACGGGGAAGCCCCAGCATTTT. Translated, it gives CATSDTGKPQHF.

This chain connects TRBV7-2 to TRBJ2-7; 14 bases agree with TRBD2. CDR1 is SGHTA and CDR2 is FQGNSA in the germline V gene. This CDR3 contains 17 residues. J lost 5 bases, V lost 5 bases, and 11 bases had no gene match. CDR3 loop: CASSPQGLAGVRNEQYF. In DNA form, the CDR3 reads TGTGCCAGCAGCCCTCAGGGACTAGCGGGGGTGAGGAACGAGCAGTACTTC. Drawing the rest from reference TRBV7-2 and TRBJ2-7, the complete variable domain is GAGVSQSPSNKVTEKGKDVELRCDPISGHTALYWYRQSLGQGLEFLIYFQGNSAPDKSGLPSDRFSAERTGGSVSTLTIQRTQQEDSAVYLCASSPQGLAGVRNEQYFGPGTRLTVT.

CDR3 coding DNA: TGTGCCAGCAGCCGAGCAGGGGGACCTAATGAAAAACTGTTTTTT. This sequence encodes CASSRAGGPNEKLFF. The chain combines TRBV5-4 with TRBJ1-4, with TRBD1 matching 7 bases. Germline CDR1 and CDR2: SGHNT and YYREEE (reference sequence). V lost 4 bases and J lost 3; bases outside the gene matches: 6. This CDR3 is 15 amino acids long.

This chain joins TRBV18 and TRBJ2-3, with D perhaps matching TRBD1 (5 bases). The germline gives CDR1 KGHSH, CDR2 LQKENI. With 2 bases removed from V and 2 bases from J, the gap between germline ends came to 14 bases. The CDR3 contains 16 residues. For the CDR3, the DNA is TGTGCCAGCTCACCAATGAGTCAGGGCGACACAGATACGCAGTATTTT. This encodes CASSPMSQGDTDTQYF.

The rearrangement uses TRBV4-3 and TRBJ1-2; D remains unclear. The germline V and J ends were trimmed by 3 bases and 5 bases, with 10 bases remaining between them. CDR1 and CDR2 from the germline V gene are LGHNA and YSLEER. The CDR3 runs to 13 residues. The CDR3 DNA reads as TGCGCCAGCAGCCATGGATCGAGGTATGGCTACACCTTC. As protein: CASSHGSRYGYTF.

The chain couples TRBV5-4 to TRBJ2-3; TRBD2 aligns across 9 bases. CDR1 is SGHNT, CDR2 YYREEE, per germline (reference sequence). This CDR3 is built from 15 residues. After removal of 3 bases from V and 4 bases from J, the junction contained 6 bases not matched to a gene. The CDR3 loop is CASSSIAGVADTQYF. CDR3 DNA: TGTGCCAGCAGCTCTATAGCGGGAGTGGCAGATACGCAGTATTTT.

This clone has a count of ten or more. The gene calls are TRBV5-6 and TRBJ1-3; TRBD1 might be the D (6 bases). The CDR3 has 15 residues. V lost 4 bases and J 0 bases, leaving 11 bases between the germline ends. The germline CDR1 and CDR2 sequences are SGHDT and YYEEEE. The CDR3 DNA sequence: TGTGCCAGCAGCGGCCGGGACACCTCTGGAAACACCATATATTTT. Its protein product is CASSGRDTSGNTIYF.

This rearrangement joins TRBV6-1 to TRBJ1-5; D call uncertain. The germline V gene encodes CDR1 MNHNS and CDR2 SASEGT. The germline V and J ends were trimmed by 1 base and 7 bases, with 8 bases remaining between them. The CDR3 loop spans 13 amino acids. The CDR3 sequence: CASSEEREQPQHF. CDR3 coding DNA: TGTGCCAGCAGTGAAGAGAGGGAACAGCCCCAGCATTTT.

The rearrangement links TRBV28 to TRBJ1-5; no definite D call. The CDR3 is 14 amino acids. The V and J ends lost 3 bases and 3 bases respectively, with 9 bases between them. Germline assignment: CDR1 MDHEN and CDR2 SYDVKM. The CDR3, as DNA: TGTGCCAGCAGTTTGGAGGGAGACAATCAGCCCCAGCATTTT. As protein: CASSLEGDNQPQHF. Variable domain in full (rest from reference TRBV28 and TRBJ1-5): DVKVTQSSRYLVKRTGEKVFLECVQDMDHENMFWYRQDPGLGLRLIYFSYDVKMKEKGDIPEGYSVSREKKERFSLILESASTNQTSMYLCASSLEGDNQPQHFGDGTRLSIL.

The J gene is TRBJ1-6, the V gene TRBV19; unclear D gene. V lost 4 bases to trimming and J lost 14 bases, with 21 bases between them. Germline-derived CDR1 and CDR2 are LNHDA and SQIVND (reference sequence). The CDR3 has 15 amino acids. CDR3 sequence reads: CASSTPPGPRGSLHF. For the CDR3, the DNA is TGTGCCAGTAGTACCCCCCCAGGACCGCGGGGTTCCCTCCACTTT.

The V gene is TRBV4-2, the J gene TRBJ1-6, with D unresolved. Germline V CDR1 and CDR2: LGHNA, YNFKEQ. Deletions cut 0 bases from V and 11 bases from J, with 11 bases between. The CDR3 has 14 amino acids. In nucleotides, the CDR3 is TGTGCCAGCAGCCAAGAGTCCTATCGGGCACCCCTCCACTTT. It translates to CASSQESYRAPLHF.

The CDR3 region is CASTPSGGGYSYEQYF. The CDR3 DNA reads TGTGCCAGCACTCCTTCGGGGGGAGGTTACTCCTACGAGCAGTACTTC. The chain is built from TRBV6-6 and TRBJ2-7, with TRBD2 matching over 7 bases. Germline values: CDR1 MNHNY, CDR2 SVGAGI (reference sequence). Trimming removed 7 bases from V and 0 bases from J; junction bases left unmatched: 12. This CDR3 region has 16 residues.

The chain recombines TRBV6-5 with TRBJ2-3; the D is unclear. CDR1 MNHEY and CDR2 SVGAGI come from the germline V gene. V was pared by 2 bases and J by 7 bases, with 7 bases between. The length of the CDR3 is 12 residues. CDR3 loop: CASSYDFNTQYF. The CDR3 coding sequence is TGTGCCAGCAGTTACGACTTTAATACGCAGTATTTT.

V and J are TRBV19 and TRBJ1-5; the match to TRBD1 covers 8 bases. J gave up 6 bases and V 7 bases, and 5 bases lay outside the gene matches. Per the germline V gene, CDR1 is LNHDA and CDR2 is SQIVND (reference sequence). CDR3 length: 13 residues. The CDR3, as DNA: TGTGCCAGTACCAGGGGGCTTGGTCAGCCCCAGCATTTT. Translated, it gives CASTRGLGQPQHF.

The J gene is TRBJ2-1, the V gene TRBV5-1; possible D gene TRBD1, 6 bases. Trimming stripped 4 bases from V and 6 bases from J, with 38 bases between. CDR3 length: 22 residues. CDR1 and CDR2 from the germline V gene are SGHRS and YFSETQ. Here the CDR3 DNA reads TGCGCCAGCAGCAACTACCCCCTAACAGGGCCGTACTCCCGGGGAACCCTCAATGAGCAGTTCTTC. This translates into CASSNYPLTGPYSRGTLNEQFF.

The chain carries TRBV6-5 and TRBJ1-2, with D perhaps matching TRBD1 (6 bases). Germline lookup yields CDR1 MNHEY and CDR2 SVGAGI. Deletions cut 5 bases from V and 5 bases from J, with 15 bases between. The CDR3 is 14 amino acids. CDR3 sequence (DNA): TGTGCCAGCAGTCATCCGGACAGACCGTATGGCTACACCTTC. This sequence encodes CASSHPDRPYGYTF.